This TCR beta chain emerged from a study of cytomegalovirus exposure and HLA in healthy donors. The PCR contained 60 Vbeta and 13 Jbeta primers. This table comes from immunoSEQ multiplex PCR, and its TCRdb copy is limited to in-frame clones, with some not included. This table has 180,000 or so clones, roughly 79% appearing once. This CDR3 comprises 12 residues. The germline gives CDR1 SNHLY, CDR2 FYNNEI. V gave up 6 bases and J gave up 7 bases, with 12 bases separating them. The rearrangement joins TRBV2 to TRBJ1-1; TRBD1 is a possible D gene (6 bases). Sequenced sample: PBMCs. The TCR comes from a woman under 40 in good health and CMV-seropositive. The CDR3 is CASSTTGIEAFF. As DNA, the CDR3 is TGTGCCAGCAGCACCACAGGGATTGAAGCTTTCTTT.